Below are 22 T cell receptor beta chains sequenced from a single sample in a study of T cell responses to AZD1222 COVID-19 vaccine. Profiled with immunoSEQ multiplex PCR; TCRdb holds only in-frame clones, not every one. The data show about 150,000 clones, 80% to 90% seen once. The specimen was peripheral blood, collected after recovery from COVID-19. Source of these receptors: an adult who had recovered from COVID-19.

This chain uses TRBV4-1 with TRBJ2-1; D is possibly TRBD2 (6 bases). Trimming stripped 4 bases from V and 4 bases from J, with 11 bases between. The CDR3 consists of 14 residues. Looked up from germline, CDR1 is MGHRA and CDR2 is YSYEKL. In nucleotides, the CDR3 is TGCGCCAGCAGCCCCTGGACTAATTACAATGAGCAGTTCTTC. Translation gives CASSPWTNYNEQFF.

The chain recombines TRBV11-2 with TRBJ1-2; a possible D gene is TRBD1 (5 bases). Germline CDR1 and CDR2: SGHAT and FQNNGV. Deletions cut 1 base from V and 5 bases from J, with 8 bases between. The CDR3 sequence is 13 residues long. The CDR3 here is CASSLAGGYGYTF. CDR3 coding DNA: TGTGCCAGCAGCTTAGCCGGGGGTTATGGCTACACCTTC.

The CDR3 DNA sequence: TGTGCTAGTGGTTTGGTAACAGGTCGAAAGGGTCCATATGGCTACACCTTC. It is translated as CASGLVTGRKGPYGYTF. The chain joins TRBV12-5 to TRBJ1-2, with D perhaps TRBD1 (5 bases). Germline V lookup: CDR1 LGHNT, CDR2 FRNRAP. This CDR3 region has 17 residues. V was trimmed by 0 bases and J by 5 bases, leaving 19 bases between them.

This chain links TRBV5-1 with TRBJ1-3, with D hard to call. CDR3 size: 14 residues. CDR1 and CDR2 from the germline V gene are SGHRS and YFSETQ. V lost 0 bases to trimming and J lost 4 bases, with 8 bases between them. DNA for the CDR3: TGCGCCAGCAGCTTGGAAAGCCCGGGAAACACCATATATTTT. Translation gives CASSLESPGNTIYF.

In DNA form, the CDR3 reads TGTGCCAGCAGTGTCGCTGGACCTACAGATACGCAGTATTTT. Translated, it gives CASSVAGPTDTQYF. The chain couples TRBV3-1 (or the pseudogene TRBV3-2) to TRBJ2-3; D remains ambiguous. V lost 6 bases and J 3 bases, leaving 13 bases between the germline ends. The length of the CDR3 is 14 residues. CDR1 LGHDT and CDR2 YNNKEL come from the germline V gene (reference sequence).

The rearrangement joins TRBV3-1 (or the pseudogene TRBV3-2) to TRBJ1-2; a weak D match, TRBD1 (6 bases). In germline, CDR1 is LGHDT, CDR2 YNNKEL (reference sequence). This CDR3 spans 14 amino acids. The V end was cut by 4 bases, the J end by 4 bases, with 13 bases between. The CDR3, as DNA: TGTGCCAGCAGCCTCCTGACAGGAGCCTATGGCTACACCTTC. It is translated as CASSLLTGAYGYTF.

The CDR3 nucleotides read TGTGCCAGTTTCCCCGGGACAGCTAACACTGAAGCTTTCTTT. Translating it yields CASFPGTANTEAFF. The chain has TRBV19 and TRBJ1-1; 7 bases map to TRBD1. The V and J ends lost 8 bases and 2 bases, in that order; junction bases with no gene match: 8. This CDR3 spans 14 amino acids. Germline lookup yields CDR1 LNHDA and CDR2 SQIVND (reference sequence).

Relative to its sample, this clone is medium-sized. The sample holds other DNA sequences that translate to the same CDR3. The V and J genes are TRBV27 and TRBJ2-7, with D unresolved. Germline V gives CDR1 MNHEY, CDR2 SMNVEV (reference sequence). This CDR3 contains 14 residues. V was cut by 2 bases and J by 2 bases, with 10 bases left in between. As DNA, the CDR3 is TGTGCCAGCAGTTTAGGTCCGGCAGCCTACGAGCAGTACTTC. It yields the protein CASSLGPAAYEQYF.

This chain joins TRBV19 and TRBJ2-1, with TRBD2 matching over 12 bases. This CDR3 is 18 amino acids long. V lost 7 bases and J lost 5; bases outside the gene matches: 15. Germline V gene data show CDR1 as LNHDA and CDR2 as SQIVND (reference sequence). CDR3 bases: TGTGCCAGTACCGGGGGGACTAGCGGGCCCGGCCGCCACAATGAGCAGTTCTTC. Translating gives CASTGGTSGPGRHNEQFF. Filled out from reference TRBV19 and TRBJ2-1, the complete variable domain reads DGGITQSPKYLFRKEGQNVTLSCEQNLNHDAMYWYRQDPGQGLRLIYYSQIVNDFQKGDIAEGYSVSREKKESFPLTVTSAQKNPTAFYLCASTGGTSGPGRHNEQFFGPGTRLTVL.

Details on this clone: At one end the junction does not follow the germline gene, possibly because of a read error. V usage is TRBV7-9 and J usage is TRBJ1-1; D is possibly TRBD1 (5 bases). Germline CDR1 SEHNR, CDR2 FQNEAQ (reference sequence). CDR3 length: 14 residues. The CDR3 reads CASSASWGNNEAFF. As DNA, the CDR3 is TGTGCCAGCAGCGCGAGTTGGGGGAACAATGAAGCTTTCTTT.

This clone was detected once. V is TRBV7-3 and J is TRBJ2-1; possible D gene TRBD2, 6 bases. V lost 2 bases, J lost 9 bases, and 17 bases lay in between. The V gene's germline CDR1 is SGHTA and CDR2 FQGTGA. The CDR3 is made up of 15 amino acids. CDR3 sequence: CASSLGRTTGGEQFF. As DNA, the CDR3 is TGTGCCAGCAGCTTAGGGCGGACAACCGGGGGTGAGCAGTTCTTC.

The chain employs TRBV18 and TRBJ2-2; 10 nucleotides agree with TRBD2. The length of the CDR3 is 17 residues. V shed 1 base, J shed 0 bases, and the junction held 2 bases outside the gene matches. Germline V CDR1 and CDR2: KGHSH, LQKENI. The CDR3 sequence: CASSPRLAGANTGELFF. The CDR3 DNA sequence: TGTGCCAGCTCACCACGGCTAGCGGGGGCGAACACCGGGGAGCTGTTTTTT.

The gene calls are TRBV5-1 and TRBJ2-1; TRBD2 might be the D (6 bases). The V gene lost 0 bases and the J gene lost 6 bases, with 16 bases spanning the gap. This CDR3 is built from 16 residues. Germline CDR1 SGHRS, CDR2 YFSETQ. This chain's CDR3 is CASSLAPGAGTNEQFF. The CDR3 DNA follows: TGCGCCAGCAGCTTGGCCCCAGGTGCGGGGACCAATGAGCAGTTCTTC.

This clone was recorded a few times. The chain joins TRBV7-3 to TRBJ2-7, with a weak D call TRBD1 (5 bases). CDR1 is SGHTA, CDR2 FQGTGA, per germline. This CDR3 has 13 amino acids. The germline V and J ends were trimmed by 2 bases and 0 bases, with 5 bases remaining between them. CDR3 DNA sequence: TGTGCCAGCAGCTTAGACAGCTCCTACGAGCAGTACTTC. It encodes CASSLDSSYEQYF.

The V call is TRBV28, the J call TRBJ1-1, with TRBD1 matching 8 bases. The germline V gene has CDR1 MDHEN and CDR2 SYDVKM. V gave up 6 bases and J gave up 5 bases; unmatched junction bases: 14. The CDR3 contains 16 residues. As DNA, the CDR3 is TGTGCCAGCAGAGTCCCGGCAGGGGGCGCCGGGACTGAAGCTTTCTTT. Protein product: CASRVPAGGAGTEAFF.

This sequence joins TRBV9 and TRBJ2-1, with 7 positions matching TRBD2. This CDR3 is built from 16 residues. Per germline, CDR1 SGDLS and CDR2 YYNGEE. J was trimmed by 1 base and V by 4 bases; bases with no gene match: 8. The CDR3 loop reads CASSQNWGGSYNEQFF. As DNA, the CDR3 is TGTGCCAGCAGCCAAAATTGGGGGGGGTCCTACAATGAGCAGTTCTTC.

The chain has TRBV19 and TRBJ2-3; 7 nucleotides line up with TRBD2. V lost 6 bases and J lost 11; bases outside the gene matches: 17. Germline lookup yields CDR1 LNHDA and CDR2 SQIVND (reference sequence). There are 15 residues in the CDR3. The CDR3 loop is CASRPGGGLTGGQYF. CDR3 DNA: TGTGCCAGTAGACCCGGAGGCGGTCTAACGGGAGGGCAGTATTTT.

The V gene is TRBV6-6, the J gene TRBJ2-3; D gene unclear. V was cut by 6 bases and J by 4 bases, with 14 bases left in between. Germline V lookup: CDR1 MNHNY, CDR2 SVGAGI (reference sequence). The CDR3 has 14 amino acids. The DNA for the CDR3 is TGTGCCAGCAGCCCCTCAACCGTGGCAGATACGCAGTATTTT. It encodes CASSPSTVADTQYF.

The chain links TRBV7-2 to TRBJ1-2; 9 nucleotides match TRBD1. CDR1 and CDR2 (germline): SGHTA, FQGNSA. This CDR3 has 14 residues. The ends lost 5 bases at V and 8 bases at J; junction bases unmatched: 9. CDR3 nucleotides: TGTGCCAGCAGCCCGGTGGGACAGGGCGGCGGCTACACCTTC. Protein product: CASSPVGQGGGYTF.

The chain couples TRBV29-1 to TRBJ1-1, with D perhaps matching TRBD1 (6 bases). V was trimmed by 3 bases and J by 1 base, leaving 9 bases between them. This CDR3 is 13 amino acids long. The germline V gene has CDR1 SQVTM and CDR2 ANQGSEA. The CDR3 nucleotides read TGCAGCGTTGAGGTCAGGGGGAACACTGAAGCTTTCTTT. It codes for CSVEVRGNTEAFF. Full variable domain (rest looked up from reference TRBV29-1 and TRBJ1-1): SAVISQKPSRDICQRGTSLTIQCQVDSQVTMMFWYRQQPGQSLTLIATANQGSEATYESGFVIDKFPISRPNLTFSTLTVSNMSPEDSSIYLCSVEVRGNTEAFFGQGTRLTVV.

The chain links TRBV6-5 to TRBJ1-6, with D possibly being TRBD1 (6 bases). V lost 5 bases and J 9 bases, leaving 17 bases between the germline ends. CDR3 length: 15 residues. Germline V gene sequence: CDR1 MNHEY, CDR2 SVGAGI. The CDR3 DNA reads as TGTGCCAGCAGTACCATGGACAGTCCAAGTTCACCCCTCCACTTT. This encodes CASSTMDSPSSPLHF.

Here the CDR3 reads CASSRDRSSNYGYTF. In nucleotides, the CDR3 is TGTGCCAGCAGTCGGGACAGGAGCAGTAACTATGGCTACACCTTC. This chain connects TRBV2 to TRBJ1-2; TRBD1 matches at 8 bases. CDR3 length: 15 residues. Germline V CDR1 and CDR2: SNHLY, FYNNEI. J gave up 1 base and V 5 bases, and 6 bases lay outside the gene matches. The variable domain in full, completed from reference TRBV2 and TRBJ1-2, reads EPEVTQTPSHQVTQMGQEVILRCVPISNHLYFYWYRQILGQKVEFLVSFYNNEISEKSEIFDDQFSVERPDGSNFTLKIRSTKLEDSAMYFCASSRDRSSNYGYTFGSGTRLTVV.